This TCR beta chain was captured by sequencing in a study of cytotoxic CD8 clonotypes in ibrutinib-treated CLL. Sequencing was performed with immunoSEQ multiplex PCR; in TCRdb, only in-frame clones are kept and a portion is missing. This sample has approximately 15,000 clones, with 55% to 80% found just once. The sample here was PBMCs, taken before ibrutinib treatment. The clonotype originates from a human donor with chronic lymphocytic leukemia.

The CDR3: CASSPNRVTYEQYF. CDR3 DNA sequence: TGTGCCAGCAGCCCCAACAGGGTTACCTACGAGCAGTACTTC. V is TRBV7-2 and J is TRBJ2-7, with D possibly TRBD1 on 6 matching bases. The CDR3 consists of 14 residues. V lost 5 bases, J lost 2 bases, and 13 bases lay in between. Germline CDR1 is SGHTA and CDR2 is FQGNSA. Supplemented by reference TRBV7-2 and TRBJ2-7, the full variable domain reads GAGVSQSPSNKVTEKGKDVELRCDPISGHTALYWYRQSLGQGLEFLIYFQGNSAPDKSGLPSDRFSAERTGGSVSTLTIQRTQQEDSAVYLCASSPNRVTYEQYFGPGTRLTVT.